The clone carrying this T cell receptor beta chain was observed a handful of times. The data belong to a study of cytomegalovirus exposure and HLA in healthy donors. PCR primers comprised 60 Vbeta and 13 Jbeta primers. Generated by immunoSEQ multiplex PCR, the TCRdb table keeps only in-frame clones and is missing some. In the table there are 200,000 or so clones, roughly 88% of which are singletons. V was pared by 7 bases and J by 2 bases, with 9 bases of the junction left unmatched. CDR3 length: 16 amino acids. CDR1 and CDR2 (germline): SGHNT, YYREEE (reference sequence). The chain employs TRBV5-4 and TRBJ2-3; 11 positions agree with TRBD2. Sequenced input: PBMCs. This sequence was found in a boy aged 2 to 10 in good health and CMV-seronegative. This CDR3 reads CASRKFSGRDTDTQYF. CDR3 nucleotides: TGTGCCAGCCGCAAGTTTAGCGGGAGGGACACAGATACGCAGTATTTT.